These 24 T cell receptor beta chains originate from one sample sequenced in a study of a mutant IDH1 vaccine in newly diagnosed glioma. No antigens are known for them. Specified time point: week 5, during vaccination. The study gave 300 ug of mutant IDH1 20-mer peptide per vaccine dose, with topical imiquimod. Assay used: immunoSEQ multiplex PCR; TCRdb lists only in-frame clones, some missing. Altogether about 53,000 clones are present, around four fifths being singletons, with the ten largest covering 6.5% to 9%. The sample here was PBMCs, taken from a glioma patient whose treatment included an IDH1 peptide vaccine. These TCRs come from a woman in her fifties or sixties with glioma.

CDR3 protein: CASRQGDGYTF. The CDR3 DNA reads as TGTGCCAGCAGACAGGGAGATGGCTACACCTTC. The V gene is TRBV6-1, the J gene TRBJ1-2; possibly TRBD1 for D (6 bases). Trimming pared 6 bases from V and 6 bases from J, leaving 8 bases between. This CDR3 has 11 residues. CDR1 is MNHNS, CDR2 SASEGT, per germline.

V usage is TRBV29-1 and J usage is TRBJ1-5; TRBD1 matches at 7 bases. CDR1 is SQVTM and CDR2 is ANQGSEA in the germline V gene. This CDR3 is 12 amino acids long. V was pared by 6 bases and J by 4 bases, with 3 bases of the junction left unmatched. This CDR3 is CSVGGQNQPQHF. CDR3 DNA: TGCAGCGTGGGGGGACAGAATCAGCCCCAGCATTTT.

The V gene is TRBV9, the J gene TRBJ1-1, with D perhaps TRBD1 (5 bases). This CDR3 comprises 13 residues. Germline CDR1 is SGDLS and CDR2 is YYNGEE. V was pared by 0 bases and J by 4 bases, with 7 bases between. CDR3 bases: TGTGCCAGCAGCGTAGGAGGGGCCACTGAAGCTTTCTTT. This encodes CASSVGGATEAFF.

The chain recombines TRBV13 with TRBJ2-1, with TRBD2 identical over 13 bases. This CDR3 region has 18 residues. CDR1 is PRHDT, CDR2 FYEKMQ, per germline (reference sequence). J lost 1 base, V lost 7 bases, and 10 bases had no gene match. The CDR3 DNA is TGTGCCAGCACCAGACTAGCGGGGGGCCCGATATCCTACAATGAGCAGTTCTTC. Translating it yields CASTRLAGGPISYNEQFF.

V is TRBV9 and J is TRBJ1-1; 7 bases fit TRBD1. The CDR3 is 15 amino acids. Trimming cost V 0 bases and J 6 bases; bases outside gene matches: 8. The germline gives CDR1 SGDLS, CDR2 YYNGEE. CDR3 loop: CASSVGGGEDSEAFF. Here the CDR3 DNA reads TGTGCCAGCAGCGTAGGAGGGGGCGAGGATTCTGAAGCTTTCTTT.

The CDR3 DNA is TGTGCCAGCAGTGAATCGACAGGGAACACTGAAGCTTTCTTT. Translating it yields CASSESTGNTEAFF. The chain employs TRBV27 and TRBJ1-1; TRBD1 might be the D (6 bases). Germline V gives CDR1 MNHEY, CDR2 SMNVEV (reference sequence). This CDR3 comprises 14 residues. The V end lost 5 bases, the J end lost 1 base, and 11 bases lay between the germline ends.

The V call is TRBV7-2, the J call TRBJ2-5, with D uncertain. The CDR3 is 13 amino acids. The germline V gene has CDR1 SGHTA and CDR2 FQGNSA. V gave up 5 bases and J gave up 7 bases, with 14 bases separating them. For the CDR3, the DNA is TGTGCCAGCAGCAAAGAGCCTGTTTGGACCCAGTACTTC. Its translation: CASSKEPVWTQYF.

CDR3 protein: CATSRDLSRAGYTF. Here the CDR3 DNA reads TGTGCCACCAGCAGAGACCTGTCAAGGGCTGGCTACACCTTC. The V and J genes are TRBV15 and TRBJ1-2; D gene unclear. CDR1 LNHNV and CDR2 YYDKDF come from the germline V gene (reference sequence). The V end lost 0 bases, the J end lost 7 bases, and 12 bases lay between the germline ends. The CDR3 sequence is 14 residues long.

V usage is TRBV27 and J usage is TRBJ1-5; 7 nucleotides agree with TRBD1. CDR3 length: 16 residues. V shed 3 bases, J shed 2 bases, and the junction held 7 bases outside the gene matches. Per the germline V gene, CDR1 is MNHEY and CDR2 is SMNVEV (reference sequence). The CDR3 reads CASSFSGQFGNQPQHF. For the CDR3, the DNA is TGTGCCAGCAGTTTCTCGGGACAGTTTGGCAATCAGCCCCAGCATTTT.

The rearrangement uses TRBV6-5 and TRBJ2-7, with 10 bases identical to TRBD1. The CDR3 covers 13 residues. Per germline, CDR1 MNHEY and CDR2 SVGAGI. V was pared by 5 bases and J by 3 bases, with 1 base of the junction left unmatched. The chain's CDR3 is CASSRDRGYEQYF. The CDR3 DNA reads TGTGCCAGCAGTAGGGACAGGGGCTACGAGCAGTACTTC.

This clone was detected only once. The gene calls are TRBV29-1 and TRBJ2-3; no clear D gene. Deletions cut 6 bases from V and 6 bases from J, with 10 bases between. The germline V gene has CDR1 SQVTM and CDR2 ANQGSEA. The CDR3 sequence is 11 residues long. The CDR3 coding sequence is TGCAGCGTCCTATTATGGGATACGCAGTATTTT. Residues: CSVLLWDTQYF.

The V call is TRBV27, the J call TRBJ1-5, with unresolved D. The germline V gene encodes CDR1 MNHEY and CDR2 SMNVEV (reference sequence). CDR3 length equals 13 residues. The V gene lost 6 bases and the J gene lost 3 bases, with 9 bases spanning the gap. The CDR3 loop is CASRREYNQPQHF. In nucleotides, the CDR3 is TGTGCCAGCAGGAGAGAATACAATCAGCCCCAGCATTTT.

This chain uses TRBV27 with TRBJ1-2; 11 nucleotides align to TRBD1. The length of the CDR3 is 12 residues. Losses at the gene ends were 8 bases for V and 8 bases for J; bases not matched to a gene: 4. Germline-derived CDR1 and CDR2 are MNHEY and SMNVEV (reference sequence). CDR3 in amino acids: CASCGTGGGYTF. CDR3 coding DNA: TGTGCCAGCTGCGGGACAGGGGGAGGCTACACCTTC.

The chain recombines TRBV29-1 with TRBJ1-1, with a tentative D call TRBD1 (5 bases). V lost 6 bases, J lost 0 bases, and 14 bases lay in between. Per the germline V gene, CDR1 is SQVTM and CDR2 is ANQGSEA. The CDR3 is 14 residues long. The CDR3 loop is CSVASGRLNTEAFF. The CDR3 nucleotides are TGCAGCGTGGCTTCGGGACGCCTGAACACTGAAGCTTTCTTT.

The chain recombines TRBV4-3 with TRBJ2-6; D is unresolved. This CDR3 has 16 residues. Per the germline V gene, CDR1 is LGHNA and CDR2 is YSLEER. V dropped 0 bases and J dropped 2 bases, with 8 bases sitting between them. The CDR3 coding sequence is TGCGCCAGCAGCCAAGATCTGTCGACTGGGGCCAACGTCCTGACTTTC. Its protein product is CASSQDLSTGANVLTF.

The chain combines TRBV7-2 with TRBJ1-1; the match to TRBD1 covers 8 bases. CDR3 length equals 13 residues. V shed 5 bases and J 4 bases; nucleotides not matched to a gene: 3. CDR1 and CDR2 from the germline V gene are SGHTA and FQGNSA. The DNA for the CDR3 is TGTGCCAGCAGCGTCGACAGGGGCACTGAAGCTTTCTTT. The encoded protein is CASSVDRGTEAFF.

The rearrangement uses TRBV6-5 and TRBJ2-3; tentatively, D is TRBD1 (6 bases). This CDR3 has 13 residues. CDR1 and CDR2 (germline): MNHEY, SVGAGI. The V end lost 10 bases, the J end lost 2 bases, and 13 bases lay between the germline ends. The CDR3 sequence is CATNRAVTDTQYF. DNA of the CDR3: TGTGCCACCAACAGGGCTGTCACAGATACGCAGTATTTT.

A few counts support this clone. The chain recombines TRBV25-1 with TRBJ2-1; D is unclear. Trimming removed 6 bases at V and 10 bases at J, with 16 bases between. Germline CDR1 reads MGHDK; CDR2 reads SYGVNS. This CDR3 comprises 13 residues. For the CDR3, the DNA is TGTGCCAGCAGATGGTTTGGAGACGGGGAGCAGTTCTTC. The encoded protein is CASRWFGDGEQFF.

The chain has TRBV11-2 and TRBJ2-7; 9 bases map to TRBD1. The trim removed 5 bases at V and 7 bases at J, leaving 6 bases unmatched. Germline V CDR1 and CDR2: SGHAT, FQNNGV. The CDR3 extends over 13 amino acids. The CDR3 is CASSLGTGTEQYF. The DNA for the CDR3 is TGTGCCAGCAGCCTTGGGACAGGGACTGAGCAGTACTTC.

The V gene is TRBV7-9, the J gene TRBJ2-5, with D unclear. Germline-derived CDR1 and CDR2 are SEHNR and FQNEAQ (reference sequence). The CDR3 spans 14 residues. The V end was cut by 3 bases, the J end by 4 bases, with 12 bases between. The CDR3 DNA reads TGTGCCAGCAGCTTTTGGGGAAACGGAGAGACCCAGTACTTC. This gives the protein CASSFWGNGETQYF.

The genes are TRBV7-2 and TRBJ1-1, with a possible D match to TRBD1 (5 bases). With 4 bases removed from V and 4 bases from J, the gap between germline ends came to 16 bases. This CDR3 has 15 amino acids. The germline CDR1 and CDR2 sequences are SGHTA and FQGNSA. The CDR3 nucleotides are TGTGCCAGCAGCTCGGCAGGGATTAGTATCACTGAAGCTTTCTTT. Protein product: CASSSAGISITEAFF.

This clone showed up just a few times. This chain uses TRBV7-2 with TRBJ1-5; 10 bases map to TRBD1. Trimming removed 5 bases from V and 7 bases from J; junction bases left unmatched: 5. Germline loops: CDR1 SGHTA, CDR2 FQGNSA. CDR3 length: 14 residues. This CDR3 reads CASSLRQGAQPQHF. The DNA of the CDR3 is TGTGCCAGCAGCCTTCGACAGGGGGCCCAGCCCCAGCATTTT. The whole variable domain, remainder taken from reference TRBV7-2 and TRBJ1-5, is GAGVSQSPSNKVTEKGKDVELRCDPISGHTALYWYRQSLGQGLEFLIYFQGNSAPDKSGLPSDRFSAERTGGSVSTLTIQRTQQEDSAVYLCASSLRQGAQPQHFGDGTRLSIL.

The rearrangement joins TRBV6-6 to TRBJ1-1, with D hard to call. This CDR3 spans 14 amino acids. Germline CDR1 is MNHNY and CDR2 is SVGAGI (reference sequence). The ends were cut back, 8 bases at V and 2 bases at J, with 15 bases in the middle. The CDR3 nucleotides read TGTGCCAGCGAACCTCTCCCAATCAACACTGAAGCTTTCTTT. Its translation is CASEPLPINTEAFF.

CDR3 region: CASSLDATGTAAYEQYF. The CDR3 region has the DNA TGTGCCAGCAGCTTAGATGCCACCGGGACAGCCGCCTACGAGCAGTACTTC. The rearrangement joins TRBV7-2 to TRBJ2-7, with 7 bases that match TRBD1. V trimming: 1 base; J trimming: 2 bases; junction bases outside the gene matches: 11. The CDR3 contains 17 residues. The germline V gene has CDR1 SGHTA and CDR2 FQGNSA.